The clone carrying this T cell receptor beta chain was found once. This sample stems from a study of preoperative IRX-2 immunotherapy in early breast cancer. The data were produced by immunoSEQ multiplex PCR, yet TCRdb's version contains in-frame clones alone and is incomplete. The sample holds roughly 35,000 clones, more than 90% seen once. Treatment denoted: preoperative locoregional IRX-2 cytokine immunotherapy. Preoperative locoregional IRX-2 cytokine immunotherapy was tested in the phase Ib source study. This clonotype was sampled from a human donor with breast cancer. Sampling was carried out from a patient treated with IRX-2 immunotherapy.

CDR3 DNA: TGTGCCAGCAGTGATCGGTTCCCGGGCTACAATGAGCAGTTCTTC. This translates into CASSDRFPGYNEQFF. The rearrangement uses TRBV2 and TRBJ2-1; D gene unclear. The CDR3 is made up of 15 amino acids. Trimming took off 3 bases at V and 3 bases at J, with 12 bases between the two ends. The germline gives CDR1 SNHLY, CDR2 FYNNEI.